The sequence of this TCR beta chain was determined in a study of neurological immune-mediated disorders. TCRdb reanalysed the 5' RACE reads using MiXCR and keeps one entry per CDR3 protein. Altogether some 65,000 distinct CDR3 sequences are present, 5.2% being singletons, with the ten largest covering less than 3.5%. This CDR3 has 16 amino acids. Germline V gene sequence: CDR1 DFQATT, CDR2 SNEGSKA (reference sequence). V was pared by 0 bases and J by 4 bases, with 16 bases between. This receptor was identified in a young woman with multiple sclerosis. Sequencing was performed on PBMCs. The chain employs TRBV20-1 and TRBJ2-1, with a possible D match to TRBD2 (7 bases). The CDR3 is CSARDTGRGPYNEQFF. In nucleotides, the CDR3 is TGCAGTGCTAGAGATACTGGGCGGGGGCCGTACAATGAGCAGTTCTTC.